This entry lists 14 T cell receptor beta chains sequenced from one sample in a study of blood T cell repertoires in COVID-19 (TCRdb year 2020). Library prep was done by the immunoSEQ multiplex PCR assay. TCRdb stores this immuneACCESS table with in-frame sequences only. Part of the clones is absent; in the studies checked, under half of the shortfall reflects unresolved V genes, and no reason is known for the rest. In this sample the table shows 100,000 to 150,000 clones, 85% of which occur a single time. The ten largest clones add up to more than 6.5% of the sample. The sample consisted of peripheral blood. These receptor sequences come from a man at least 80 years old with active or convalescent COVID-19.

This clone was picked up a small number of times. Other DNA sequences in this specimen translate into the identical CDR3. The gene calls are TRBV5-1 and TRBJ2-7; no clear D gene. The CDR3 loop spans 12 amino acids. Deletions cut 2 bases from V and 0 bases from J, with 3 bases between. CDR1 and CDR2 from the germline V gene are SGHRS and YFSETQ. DNA of the CDR3: TGCGCCAGCAGCTTTAGCTCCTACGAGCAGTACTTC. Translating it yields CASSFSSYEQYF.

This chain joins TRBV5-6 and TRBJ1-5, with 7 bases fitting TRBD1. The length of the CDR3 is 16 residues. The V segment lost 0 bases and the J segment 4 bases; nucleotides outside the gene matches: 7. CDR1 and CDR2 (germline): SGHDT, YYEEEE. Written as DNA, the CDR3 is TGTGCCAGCAGCTTGGGGGTGGGACAGCTTAATCAGCCCCAGCATTTT. Its protein product is CASSLGVGQLNQPQHF.

This chain connects TRBV6-5 to TRBJ1-3; D is uncertain. Between the trimmed V and J ends, which lost 2 bases and 0 bases, there was a span of 5 bases. This CDR3 contains 14 residues. Germline V gene lookup returns CDR1 MNHEY and CDR2 SVGAGI. The CDR3: CASSYRDSGNTIYF. Written as DNA, the CDR3 is TGTGCCAGCAGTTACCGGGACTCTGGAAACACCATATATTTT.

This sequence joins TRBV27 and TRBJ1-5; TRBD1 might be the D (6 bases). Trimming stripped 8 bases from V and 2 bases from J, with 19 bases between. Germline V gives CDR1 MNHEY, CDR2 SMNVEV (reference sequence). The CDR3 spans 16 residues. CDR3 amino acids: CASARGGAWGNQPQHF. CDR3 DNA: TGTGCCAGCGCCAGAGGGGGAGCCTGGGGCAATCAGCCCCAGCATTTT.

The rearrangement joins TRBV7-9 to TRBJ1-5, with 9 bases matching TRBD1. The V segment lost 1 base and the J segment 7 bases; nucleotides outside the gene matches: 8. The CDR3 has 16 amino acids. Germline assignment: CDR1 SEHNR and CDR2 FQNEAQ (reference sequence). The CDR3 protein is CASSLGRTGVVQPQHF. The CDR3 DNA is TGTGCCAGCAGCTTAGGGAGGACAGGGGTCGTACAGCCCCAGCATTTT.

The gene calls are TRBV28 and TRBJ1-2; weak D call: TRBD1 (5 bases). Germline CDR1 and CDR2: MDHEN and SYDVKM. Trimming pared 10 bases from V and 4 bases from J, leaving 22 bases between. This CDR3 is 15 amino acids long. DNA of the CDR3: TGTGCCACCCTCTGGGTCGGGGGAAGGAGCTATGGCTACACCTTC. It yields the protein CATLWVGGRSYGYTF.

This chain connects TRBV2 to TRBJ1-5, with 8 nucleotides matching TRBD1. Germline V gives CDR1 SNHLY, CDR2 FYNNEI. Unmatched junction bases numbered 8, after V lost 6 bases and J lost 7 bases. CDR3 size: 14 residues. CDR3 sequence: CASRGAGGRQPQHF. CDR3 nucleotide sequence: TGTGCCAGCAGGGGGGCAGGGGGCAGGCAGCCCCAGCATTTT.

This clone was observed a few times. The chain links TRBV7-9 to TRBJ2-3, with 14 bases that match TRBD2. There are 14 residues in the CDR3. Germline CDR1 is SEHNR and CDR2 is FQNEAQ (reference sequence). Germline trimming cut 3 bases from V and 10 bases from J; bases unmatched to any gene: 3. For the CDR3, the DNA is TGTGCCAGCAGCTTGACTAGCGGGGGGGCCTCGCAGTATTTT. This sequence encodes CASSLTSGGASQYF.

This chain joins TRBV11-1 and TRBJ2-5; 7 bases map to TRBD2. CDR1 SGHAT and CDR2 FQDESV come from the germline V gene (reference sequence). Unmatched junction bases numbered 7, after V lost 2 bases and J lost 1 base. The CDR3 loop spans 16 amino acids. The CDR3, as DNA: TGTGCCAGCAGCTTATTACGCGGGAGAAGCCAAGAGACCCAGTACTTC. It is translated as CASSLLRGRSQETQYF.

Only one count was recorded for this clone. The chain is built from TRBV19 and TRBJ1-4, with D tentatively TRBD1 (6 bases). V lost 5 bases, J lost 3 bases, and 19 bases lay in between. Looked up from germline, CDR1 is LNHDA and CDR2 is SQIVND (reference sequence). The CDR3 spans 17 residues. For the CDR3, the DNA is TGTGCCAGTAGTGACAAAACCGAACAGGGTCCTAATGAAAAACTGTTTTTT. This sequence encodes CASSDKTEQGPNEKLFF.

CDR3 region: CASSISGQMNSPLHF. CDR3 in DNA: TGTGCCAGTAGTATTAGTGGACAGATGAATTCACCCCTCCACTTT. The rearrangement links TRBV19 to TRBJ1-6, with TRBD1 as a possible D gene (6 bases). V dropped 3 bases and J dropped 7 bases, with 13 bases sitting between them. This CDR3 comprises 15 residues. The V gene's germline CDR1 is LNHDA and CDR2 SQIVND (reference sequence).

The J gene is TRBJ2-1, the V gene TRBV5-1; possible D gene TRBD2, 5 bases. V lost 0 bases to trimming and J lost 2 bases, with 12 bases between them. The CDR3 length is 16 residues. Germline CDR1 is SGHRS and CDR2 is YFSETQ. Here the CDR3 DNA reads TGCGCCAGCAGCTTGGGTGCCAGCGGACCCTACAATGAGCAGTTCTTC. It translates to CASSLGASGPYNEQFF.

This clone was recorded a few times. This chain links TRBV4-1 with TRBJ1-6, with D possibly TRBD1 on 5 matching bases. The V end lost 0 bases, the J end lost 10 bases, and 13 bases lay between the germline ends. The CDR3 loop spans 15 amino acids. Germline CDR1 reads MGHRA; CDR2 reads YSYEKL. The CDR3 region is CASSQDLGGESPLHF. Written as DNA, the CDR3 is TGCGCCAGCAGCCAAGATTTGGGGGGAGAGTCACCCCTCCACTTT.

The chain couples TRBV4-1 to TRBJ2-1, with D maybe TRBD1 (6 bases). The CDR3 has 16 amino acids. The V end lost 4 bases, the J end lost 6 bases, and 19 bases lay between the germline ends. Germline V lookup: CDR1 MGHRA, CDR2 YSYEKL. This CDR3 is CASSPYRDTSFNEQFF. Here the CDR3 DNA reads TGCGCCAGCAGCCCGTACCGGGACACCTCTTTCAATGAGCAGTTCTTC.